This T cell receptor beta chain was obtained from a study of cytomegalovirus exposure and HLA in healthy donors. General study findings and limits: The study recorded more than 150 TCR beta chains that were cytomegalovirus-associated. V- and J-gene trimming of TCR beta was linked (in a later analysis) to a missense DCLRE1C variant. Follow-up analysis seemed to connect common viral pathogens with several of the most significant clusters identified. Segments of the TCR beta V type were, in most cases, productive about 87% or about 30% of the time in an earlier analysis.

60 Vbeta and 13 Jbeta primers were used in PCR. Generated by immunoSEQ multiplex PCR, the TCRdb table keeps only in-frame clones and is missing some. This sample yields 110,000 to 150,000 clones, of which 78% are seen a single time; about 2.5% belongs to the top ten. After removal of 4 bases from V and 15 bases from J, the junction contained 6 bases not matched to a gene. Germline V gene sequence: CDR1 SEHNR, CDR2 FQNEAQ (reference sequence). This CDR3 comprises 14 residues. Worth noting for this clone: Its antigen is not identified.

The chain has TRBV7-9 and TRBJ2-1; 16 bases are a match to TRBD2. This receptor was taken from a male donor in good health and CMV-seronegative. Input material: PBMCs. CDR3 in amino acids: CASSYGTSGGGRFF. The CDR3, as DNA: TGTGCCAGCAGCTATGGGACTAGCGGGGGGGGTCGGTTCTTC.